The clone carrying this TCR beta chain was counted between two and nine times. Its antigen is as yet unknown. The record originates from a study of human T cells and chemical hapten exposure. Broader study findings: There was no change with DPC sensitization in TCRs above 1 in 1000 frequency.

The library put unique molecular identifiers onto individual cDNA molecules. Via MiXCR, TCRdb re-called the RACE reads, giving one row per CDR3 protein. The data contain about 94,000 distinct CDR3 sequences, roughly a tenth of them singletons. Time point meaning: patch test 2, 6 weeks after DPC sensitization. Treatment noted: therapeutic diphenylcyclopropenone sensitization with weekly scalp DPC. Germline V gene sequence: CDR1 SGHTA, CDR2 FQGNSA. This CDR3 spans 13 amino acids. The V end lost 5 bases, the J end lost 6 bases, and 8 bases lay between the germline ends. This chain connects TRBV7-2 to TRBJ1-6; D remains ambiguous. The specimen was whole blood, collected in connection with sensitization to the hapten diphenylcyclopropenone (DPC). This TCR was sampled from a woman aged 40 to 55 with alopecia areata. Some clones in this sample may be carry-over from other donors' samples. CDR3 region: CASSPLRNSPLHF. In DNA, the CDR3 is TGTGCCAGCAGCCCTCTTCGTAATTCACCCCTCCACTTT.